These T cell receptor beta chains were read from a single sample in a study of T-cell memory formation after mild COVID-19. TCRdb reprocessed the 5' RACE reads with MiXCR, giving one entry per CDR3 protein. The sample shows 13,000 to 15,000 distinct CDR3 sequences, about 20% of them seen only once. Material: PBMCs or a T cell subset sorted from them (not recorded which). These TCRs come from an adult woman who had mild COVID-19 (a few samples of this study predate the infection). Cell type and time point are not known. Each CDR3 is given with its conserved first and last residue. Each record gives: V gene, clone size, J gene, D gene, CDR3 DNA, CDR3 protein. A D gene is named only where the DNA matches it firmly. For some rows the clone size is stated as once, few or many, or as a class when expanded; others skip it.

V: TRBV29-1
size: many
J: TRBJ1-1
D: -
DNA: TGCAGCGTTGTAACGGGGGATAGGGCTGAAGCTTTCTTT
CDR3: CSVVTGDRAEAFF

V: TRBV4-3
size: -
J: TRBJ2-7
D: TRBD2
DNA: TGCGCCAGCAGCCAACAACTAGCGGGGCCCTACGAGCAGTACTTC
CDR3: CASSQQLAGPYEQYF

V: TRBV4-3
size: -
J: TRBJ2-3
D: TRBD2
DNA: TGCGCCAGCAGCCCAGTAGCGGGACGGGGAGCAGATACGCAGTATTTT
CDR3: CASSPVAGRGADTQYF

V: TRBV6-5
size: many
J: TRBJ1-2
D: TRBD1
DNA: TGTGCCAGCAGTTACGAGAGGACAGGGGTTGATGGCTACACCTTC
CDR3: CASSYERTGVDGYTF

V: TRBV30
size: many
J: TRBJ2-5
D: -
DNA: TGTGCCTGGCTCCCTAAACGGGGGGCCAATGGTGAGACCCAGTACTTC
CDR3: CAWLPKRGANGETQYF

V: TRBV12-3/TRBV12-4
size: many
J: TRBJ1-2
D: -
DNA: TGTGCCAGCAGACCGAGTGGGGTGGTGAACTATGGCTACACCTTC
CDR3: CASRPSGVVNYGYTF

V: TRBV30
size: many
J: TRBJ1-4
D: -
DNA: TGTGCCTGGAGTTCCGCGATAGGGTTCGAAAAACTGTTTTTT
CDR3: CAWSSAIGFEKLFF

V: TRBV4-3
size: many
J: TRBJ2-7
D: TRBD2
DNA: TGCGCCAGCAGCCCCCCCGGGAGGGCCTACGAGCAGTACTTC
CDR3: CASSPPGRAYEQYF

V: TRBV4-3
size: medium-sized
J: TRBJ2-7
D: TRBD2
DNA: TGCGCCAGCAGCCAAGCCTGGGGACTAGCGGCACATTACGAGCAGTACTTC
CDR3: CASSQAWGLAAHYEQYF

V: TRBV7-9
size: many
J: TRBJ1-2
D: -
DNA: TGTGCCAGCACTGCTCCTGGACACCCCCTCGATGGCTACACCTTC
CDR3: CASTAPGHPLDGYTF

V: TRBV5-1
size: many
J: TRBJ1-6
D: -
DNA: TGCGCCAGCAGCTTGGGTTCGGGGCCTAATTCACCCCTCCACTTT
CDR3: CASSLGSGPNSPLHF

V: TRBV9
size: many
J: TRBJ1-2
D: TRBD1
DNA: TGTGCCAGCAGCGCGCCCCGACGTCAGGGGGCAGGGGAAAACTATGGCTACACCTTC
CDR3: CASSAPRRQGAGENYGYTF

V: TRBV11-2
size: many
J: TRBJ2-5
D: -
DNA: TGTGCCAGCAGCCTTAATACGCAAACCGCGGAGACCCAGTACTTC
CDR3: CASSLNTQTAETQYF

V: TRBV6-5
size: many
J: TRBJ1-3
D: -
DNA: TGTGCCAGCAGTTACGGCTTACCGGACAGAAGCTCTGGAAACACCATATATTTT
CDR3: CASSYGLPDRSSGNTIYF

V: TRBV2
size: many
J: TRBJ2-5
D: TRBD2
DNA: TGTGCCAGCAGTCCTACGACTAGCGGGTACCAAGAGACCCAGTACTTC
CDR3: CASSPTTSGYQETQYF

V: TRBV7-8
size: -
J: TRBJ2-5
D: -
DNA: TGTGCCAGCAGCTTACTCTGGCAGGGCGGGGAGACCCAGTACTTC
CDR3: CASSLLWQGGETQYF

V: TRBV7-9
size: -
J: TRBJ1-5
D: -
DNA: TGTGCCAGCAGCTTCACGGACGGAGTGAGGAGGAATCAGCCCCAGCATTTT
CDR3: CASSFTDGVRRNQPQHF

V: TRBV7-3
size: many
J: TRBJ1-1
D: TRBD1
DNA: TGTGCCAGCAGCTCTACAGGGGGCAAGGCTGAAGCTTTCTTT
CDR3: CASSSTGGKAEAFF

V: TRBV5-1
size: -
J: TRBJ1-6
D: TRBD1
DNA: TGCGCCAGCACGGATCTGGGACAGGGGGCCCGGAATTCACCCCTCCACTTT
CDR3: CASTDLGQGARNSPLHF

V: TRBV30
size: -
J: TRBJ2-7
D: TRBD2
DNA: TGTGCCTGGAGGGGGCCGGGACTAGCGGGAGGGCCCTCCTACGAGCAGTACTTC
CDR3: CAWRGPGLAGGPSYEQYF

V: TRBV19
size: -
J: TRBJ1-2
D: TRBD1
DNA: TGTGCCAGTACCCTGACAGGGTACGGGTATGGCTACACCTTC
CDR3: CASTLTGYGYGYTF

V: TRBV12-3/TRBV12-4
size: many
J: TRBJ2-6
D: -
DNA: TGTGCCAGCAGTCCCCCGACGAGTTCCAACGTCCTGACTTTC
CDR3: CASSPPTSSNVLTF

V: TRBV7-9
size: few
J: TRBJ1-1
D: -
DNA: TGTGCCAGCAGCTTGTCAGTGGTATGGAAAACTGAAGCTTTCTTT
CDR3: CASSLSVVWKTEAFF

V: TRBV6-5
size: many
J: TRBJ2-1
D: -
DNA: TGTGCCAGCAGTTACTCGGCAGTCAATGAGCAGTTCTTC
CDR3: CASSYSAVNEQFF

V: TRBV7-6
size: -
J: TRBJ2-5
D: -
DNA: TGTGCCAGCAGCTTCTGGAGCGTTCAGCTGGGGGAGACCCAGTACTTC
CDR3: CASSFWSVQLGETQYF

V: TRBV12-3/TRBV12-4
size: -
J: TRBJ2-1
D: -
DNA: TGTGCCAGCAGGGGGACCAATATCTACAATGAGCAGTTCTTC
CDR3: CASRGTNIYNEQFF

V: TRBV4-1
size: many
J: TRBJ1-4
D: -
DNA: TGCGCCAGCAGCCAAGAGCCCATCTCCTCGGGGAGACTGTTTTTT
CDR3: CASSQEPISSGRLFF

V: TRBV20-1
size: medium-sized
J: TRBJ1-2
D: -
DNA: TGCAGTGCTAGAGATCTCGGGGAAGAAGTCGTGAAGGGCTACACCTTC
CDR3: CSARDLGEEVVKGYTF

V: TRBV24-1
size: -
J: TRBJ2-2
D: -
DNA: TGTGCCACCGCCGGGGACGACACCGGGGAGCTGTTTTTT
CDR3: CATAGDDTGELFF

V: TRBV7-2
size: medium-sized
J: TRBJ2-2
D: -
DNA: TGTGCCAGCAGCCAGGAACCCTATCTTTGGGTAGCGAAGAACACCGGGGAGCTGTTTTTT
CDR3: CASSQEPYLWVAKNTGELFF

V: TRBV18
size: -
J: TRBJ2-3
D: -
DNA: TGTGCCAGCTCACGCAGCACAGATACGCAGTATTTT
CDR3: CASSRSTDTQYF

V: TRBV10-3
size: many
J: TRBJ2-1
D: -
DNA: TGTGCCTCCCGGGCGACGCCGAGCTCCTACAATGAGCAGTTCTTC
CDR3: CASRATPSSYNEQFF

V: TRBV12-3/TRBV12-4
size: few
J: TRBJ2-7
D: -
DNA: TGTGCCAGCAGTTTGACAAGTCGCTACGAGCAGTACTTC
CDR3: CASSLTSRYEQYF

V: TRBV12-3/TRBV12-4
size: many
J: TRBJ2-2
D: -
DNA: TGTGCCAGCAGTTTAATCCGGAACACCGGGGAGCTGTTTTTT
CDR3: CASSLIRNTGELFF

V: TRBV2
size: many
J: TRBJ1-2
D: TRBD1
DNA: TGTGCCAGCAGTGATCCTAGAGTGGACAGGAACTATGGCTACACCTTC
CDR3: CASSDPRVDRNYGYTF

V: TRBV11-2
size: few
J: TRBJ1-1
D: -
DNA: TGTGCCAGCAGCTTAGATTGGCTGAACACTGAAGCTTTCTTT
CDR3: CASSLDWLNTEAFF

V: TRBV5-1
size: many
J: TRBJ2-7
D: -
DNA: TGCGCCAGCAGCTTGGAAAACAGGGCGAACGAGCAGTACTTC
CDR3: CASSLENRANEQYF

V: TRBV7-9
size: many
J: TRBJ1-2
D: -
DNA: TGTGCCAGCAGCTTTGGTTACGGGACGAGGGGCGCGGGCTATGGCTACACCTTC
CDR3: CASSFGYGTRGAGYGYTF

V: TRBV24-1
size: many
J: TRBJ2-2
D: -
DNA: TGTGCCACCAGTGATATTGGGTCAGCCGGGGAGCTGTTTTTT
CDR3: CATSDIGSAGELFF

V: TRBV4-1
size: many
J: TRBJ1-1
D: -
DNA: TGCGCCAGCAGCCCGGACAGCCAGTTTTTTATGAACACTGAAGCTTTCTTT
CDR3: CASSPDSQFFMNTEAFF

V: TRBV7-9
size: few
J: TRBJ2-1
D: TRBD2
DNA: TGTGCCAGCAGCTTAGATTCGGGGGGGAAATTTGAGCAGTTCTTC
CDR3: CASSLDSGGKFEQFF

V: TRBV20-1
size: many
J: TRBJ2-7
D: TRBD1
DNA: TGCAGTGTTCTCGGGACAGGTCTCTACGAGCAGTACTTC
CDR3: CSVLGTGLYEQYF

V: TRBV7-9
size: many
J: TRBJ2-7
D: -
DNA: TGTGCCAGCAGCTCTTGGGAAAGCTCCTACGAGCAGTACTTC
CDR3: CASSSWESSYEQYF

V: TRBV4-1
size: many
J: TRBJ2-7
D: -
DNA: TGCGCCAGCAGCCAAGAACCGGGACCCATCTACGAGCAGTACTTC
CDR3: CASSQEPGPIYEQYF

V: TRBV12-3/TRBV12-4
size: -
J: TRBJ1-3
D: -
DNA: TGTGCCAGCAGTTTTTCGGGGGAGTCGGCCGGAAACACCATATATTTT
CDR3: CASSFSGESAGNTIYF